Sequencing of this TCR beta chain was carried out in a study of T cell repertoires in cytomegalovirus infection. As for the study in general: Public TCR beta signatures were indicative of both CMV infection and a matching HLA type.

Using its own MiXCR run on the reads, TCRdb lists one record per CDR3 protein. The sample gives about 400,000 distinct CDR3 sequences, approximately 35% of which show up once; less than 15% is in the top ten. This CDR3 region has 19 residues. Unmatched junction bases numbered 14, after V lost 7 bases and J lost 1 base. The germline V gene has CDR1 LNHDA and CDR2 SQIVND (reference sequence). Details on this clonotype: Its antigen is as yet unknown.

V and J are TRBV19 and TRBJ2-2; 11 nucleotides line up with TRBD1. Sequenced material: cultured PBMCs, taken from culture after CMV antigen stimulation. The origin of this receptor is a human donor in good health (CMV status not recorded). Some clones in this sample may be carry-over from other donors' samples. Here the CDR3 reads CASINPGQGAHLNTGELFF. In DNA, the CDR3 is TGTGCCAGTATCAACCCTGGACAGGGGGCCCATCTGAACACCGGGGAGCTGTTTTTT.